This T cell receptor beta chain is from a study of shared clonotypes between healthy human individuals. Broader study findings: Even with large depth, rarefaction showed that sorted-subset sequencing was incomplete. Larger richness was generally estimated for naive than memory subsets.

All donors were Caucasian adults living in Nashville, Tennessee. Investigators divided CD4+ cells into CD45RA+ naive and CD45RA-negative memory subsets. For this clone: No antigen is known for it.

The CDR3 loop spans 13 amino acids. Germline-derived CDR1 and CDR2 are LNHDA and SQIVND (reference sequence). With 8 bases clipped from V and 2 bases from J, the junction kept 1 base outside the gene matches. The assay was immunoSEQ multiplex PCR, and TCRdb's table has in-frame clones only and misses some. The repertoire holds about 2.4 million clones, approximately 94% seen once, with over 0.12% in the top ten. V usage is TRBV19 and J usage is TRBJ2-5; TRBD2 agrees at 11 bases. The clonotype comes from a man aged 18 to 30 in good health. Sequenced: naive CD4+ T cells sorted from blood. As for subset: CD45RA+ positively selected. The CDR3 DNA follows: TGTGCCAGTGTAGCGGGAGGGCAAGAGACCCAGTACTTC. It yields the protein CASVAGGQETQYF.